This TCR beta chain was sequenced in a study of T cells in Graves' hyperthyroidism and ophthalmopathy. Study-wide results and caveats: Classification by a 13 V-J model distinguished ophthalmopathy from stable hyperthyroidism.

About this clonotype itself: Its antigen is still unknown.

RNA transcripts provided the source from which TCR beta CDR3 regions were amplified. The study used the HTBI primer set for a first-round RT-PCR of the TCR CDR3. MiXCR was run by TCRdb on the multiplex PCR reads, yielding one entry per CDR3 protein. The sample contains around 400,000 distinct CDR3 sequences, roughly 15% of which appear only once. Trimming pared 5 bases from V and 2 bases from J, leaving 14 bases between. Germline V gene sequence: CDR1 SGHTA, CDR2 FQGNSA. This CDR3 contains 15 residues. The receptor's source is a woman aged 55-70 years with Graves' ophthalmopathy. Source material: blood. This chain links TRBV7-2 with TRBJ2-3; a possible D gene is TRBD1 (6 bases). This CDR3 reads CASSPATGLTDTQYF. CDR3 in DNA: TGTGCCAGCAGCCCAGCGACAGGCCTCACAGATACGCAGTATTTT.